These 30 T cell receptor beta chains were all obtained from the same sample, sequenced in a study of blood T cells in healthy people across ages. A second 7 to 11 cycle PCR used barcoded and J-beta primers. TCRdb used MiXCR to reprocess the 5' RACE reads, holding one entry per CDR3 protein. The table lists roughly 830,000 distinct CDR3 sequences, 62% of them singletons. The sample was blood. The receptors were sampled from a man aged 25 to 40 in good health.

The chain has TRBV20-1 and TRBJ2-5; the match to TRBD2 covers 11 bases. Germline CDR1 reads DFQATT; CDR2 reads SNEGSKA (reference sequence). The CDR3 extends over 15 amino acids. V gave up 7 bases and J gave up 3 bases; unmatched junction bases: 10. Here the CDR3 reads CSGIIGTSGEETQYF. DNA of the CDR3: TGCAGTGGAATTATCGGGACTAGCGGTGAAGAGACCCAGTACTTC.

The chain links TRBV7-2 to TRBJ1-2; 7 bases align to TRBD1. Germline-derived CDR1 and CDR2 are SGHTA and FQGNSA. This CDR3 contains 13 residues. V was clipped by 3 bases and J by 7 bases; unmatched bases: 5. CDR3 in DNA: TGTGCCAGCAGCTTCGACAGGGCTTCTGGCTACACCTTC. Amino acids: CASSFDRASGYTF. The full variable domain, completed using reference TRBV7-2 and TRBJ1-2, is GAGVSQSPSNKVTEKGKDVELRCDPISGHTALYWYRQSLGQGLEFLIYFQGNSAPDKSGLPSDRFSAERTGGSVSTLTIQRTQQEDSAVYLCASSFDRASGYTFGSGTRLTVV.

This sequence joins TRBV12-3 or TRBV12-4 and TRBJ1-5; 8 nucleotides match TRBD1. Trimming removed 5 bases from V and 5 bases from J; junction bases left unmatched: 5. This CDR3 region has 14 residues. The CDR3 bases are TGTGCCAGCAGTAAACAGGGGGGCGATCAGCCCCAGCATTTT. Translated: CASSKQGGDQPQHF.

The V and J genes are TRBV7-8 and TRBJ2-2, with 13 bases aligning to TRBD2. Germline V gene sequence: CDR1 SGHVS, CDR2 FQNEAQ. Trimming cost V 5 bases and J 7 bases; bases outside gene matches: 7. The CDR3 extends over 16 amino acids. The CDR3 here is CASSPGTSGVYGELFF. The CDR3, as DNA: TGTGCCAGCAGCCCAGGGACTAGCGGGGTTTACGGGGAGCTGTTTTTT.

This chain joins TRBV6-5 and TRBJ2-6, with D perhaps TRBD1 (6 bases). This CDR3 spans 15 amino acids. V lost 8 bases and J 0 bases, leaving 11 bases between the germline ends. CDR1 and CDR2 from the germline V gene are MNHEY and SVGAGI. This CDR3 is CASGGQLSGANVLTF. CDR3 bases: TGTGCCAGCGGGGGACAACTCTCTGGGGCCAACGTCCTGACTTTC.

The gene calls are TRBV2 and TRBJ2-3; D unclear. In germline, CDR1 is SNHLY, CDR2 FYNNEI. This CDR3 comprises 15 residues. Deletions cut 7 bases from V and 5 bases from J, with 19 bases between. CDR3 DNA: TGTGCCAGCACCTACCTCCCGAGGATAGGAGATACGCAGTATTTT. Translation: CASTYLPRIGDTQYF.

V and J are TRBV11-2 and TRBJ2-5; 9 bases are shared with TRBD2. Germline assignment: CDR1 SGHAT and CDR2 FQNNGV. The CDR3 is 16 residues long. The trim removed 1 base at V and 4 bases at J, leaving 7 bases unmatched. The CDR3 DNA follows: TGTGCCAGCAGCTTAGTTCGCGCGGGGGGGTCAGAGACCCAGTACTTC. Translating gives CASSLVRAGGSETQYF.

The CDR3 DNA follows: TGTGCCAGCAGTTTAGGGTTGACAGGTTCCAATGAGCAGTTCTTC. Its translation: CASSLGLTGSNEQFF. This sequence joins TRBV12-3 or TRBV12-4 and TRBJ2-1; maybe TRBD1 (6 bases). CDR3 size: 15 residues. The germline V and J ends were trimmed by 1 base and 6 bases, with 13 bases remaining between them.

This chain connects TRBV25-1 to TRBJ2-7, with TRBD2 identical over 8 bases. V dropped 3 bases and J dropped 4; count of bases not matched to a gene: 11. The CDR3 length is 16 residues. In germline, CDR1 is MGHDK, CDR2 SYGVNS. CDR3 region: CASSDPRGGGDYEQYF. Written as DNA, the CDR3 is TGTGCCAGCAGTGATCCCCGGGGGGGCGGAGATTACGAGCAGTACTTC.

This clonotype appeared many times. This chain uses TRBV4-3 with TRBJ2-7; D is perhaps TRBD2 (5 bases). Deletions cut 0 bases from V and 1 base from J, with 10 bases between. CDR3 length: 15 residues. Germline V gives CDR1 LGHNA, CDR2 YSLEER. CDR3 loop: CASSQDLTRSYEQYF. DNA of the CDR3: TGCGCCAGCAGCCAAGATCTTACTAGATCCTACGAGCAGTACTTC.

A single count supports this clonotype. The V and J genes are TRBV29-1 and TRBJ1-2; no reliable D call. This CDR3 spans 13 amino acids. The germline gives CDR1 SQVTM, CDR2 ANQGSEA. Trimming took off 3 bases at V and 7 bases at J, with 15 bases between the two ends. CDR3 loop: CSVDASRLGGYTF. The CDR3 DNA sequence: TGCAGCGTTGATGCCTCTAGATTAGGTGGCTACACCTTC.

The chain uses TRBV21-1 and TRBJ2-1. TRBV21-1 counts as a pseudogene. The CDR3 is 13 amino acids. CDR3 DNA: TGTGCCAGGCTACCCAGCTCCTACAATGAGCAGTTCTTC. Protein product: CARLPSSYNEQFF.

This clonotype was observed once. DNA for the CDR3: TGTGCCAGCAGTTTATCAGCTGTCTACGAGCAGTACTTC. Translating it yields CASSLSAVYEQYF. The V call is TRBV28, the J call TRBJ2-7; D remains ambiguous. The CDR3 runs 13 residues. The V end was cut by 1 base, the J end by 3 bases, with 7 bases between. CDR1 is MDHEN and CDR2 is SYDVKM in the germline V gene.

This clonotype was counted a few times. This chain connects TRBV29-1 to TRBJ1-2; D is uncertain. Germline V CDR1 and CDR2: SQVTM, ANQGSEA. The CDR3 contains 16 residues. V was pared by 1 base and J by 4 bases, with 19 bases between. The CDR3 DNA is TGCAGCGTTGAAGCACATCTTCGGCATGGGGTCTATGGCTACACCTTC. Amino acid sequence: CSVEAHLRHGVYGYTF.

The gene calls are TRBV20-1 and TRBJ2-4, with TRBD1 matching 9 bases. Germline V gene sequence: CDR1 DFQATT, CDR2 SNEGSKA (reference sequence). The CDR3 is made up of 14 amino acids. The V gene end was trimmed by 5 bases and the J gene end by 8 bases; junction bases not matched to a gene: 10. The CDR3 region is CSAAQRQGEDIQYF. CDR3 nucleotide sequence: TGCAGTGCTGCCCAAAGACAGGGGGAGGACATTCAGTACTTC.

The rearrangement joins TRBV30 to TRBJ1-2, with TRBD1 as a possible D gene (6 bases). The CDR3 is 11 residues long. V lost 3 bases, J lost 7 bases, and 9 bases lay in between. CDR1 and CDR2 from the germline V gene are GTSNPN and SVGIG (reference sequence). The CDR3 bases are TGTGCCTGGAGACAGGGTCCTGGCTACACCTTC. Residues: CAWRQGPGYTF.

This rearrangement joins TRBV20-1 to TRBJ1-2; D remains unclear. The CDR3 loop spans 14 amino acids. V lost 0 bases to trimming and J lost 0 bases, with 8 bases between them. CDR1 and CDR2 (germline): DFQATT, SNEGSKA (reference sequence). The CDR3 is CSARDTSANYGYTF. Written as DNA, the CDR3 is TGCAGTGCTAGAGATACGTCAGCTAACTATGGCTACACCTTC.

This chain links TRBV3-1 with TRBJ2-1; 8 nucleotides align to TRBD2. The germline V gene has CDR1 LGHDT and CDR2 YNNKEL (reference sequence). After removal of 4 bases from V and 10 bases from J, the junction contained 15 bases not matched to a gene. The CDR3 totals 16 residues. The DNA for the CDR3 is TGTGCCAGCAGCCGACTCACGAGCGGGGGCCTCAGCGAGCAGTTCTTC. Translating gives CASSRLTSGGLSEQFF.

The chain has TRBV2 and TRBJ2-5, with D tentatively TRBD2 (5 bases). This CDR3 contains 14 residues. Trimming shortened V by 6 bases and J by 0 bases, and 11 bases separated the two germline ends. Germline CDR1 reads SNHLY; CDR2 reads FYNNEI. The CDR3 region is CASRSDGNQETQYF. The CDR3 nucleotides are TGTGCCAGCAGATCCGACGGGAACCAAGAGACCCAGTACTTC.

The chain links TRBV4-3 to TRBJ2-1; no clear D. Germline V gene lookup returns CDR1 LGHNA and CDR2 YSLEER. V gave up 0 bases and J gave up 1 base, with 10 bases separating them. This CDR3 has 16 amino acids. CDR3 sequence reads: CASSQDPKGSYNEQFF. CDR3 nucleotide sequence: TGCGCCAGCAGCCAAGATCCTAAAGGGTCCTACAATGAGCAGTTCTTC.

V gene TRBV6-2 or TRBV6-3 combines with J gene TRBJ2-4; TRBD1 matches at 12 bases. The end of the DNA fits TRBJ2-5 better, so the J call may be wrong. The CDR3 spans 17 residues. Germline CDR1 reads MNHEY; CDR2 reads SVGEGT. In DNA, the CDR3 is TGTGCCAGCAGTCCTACCTCGGGACAGGGGGCGCGAGAGACCCAGTACTTC. The encoded protein is CASSPTSGQGARETQYF.

This rearrangement joins TRBV28 to TRBJ2-4, with 8 bases fitting TRBD2. Losses at the gene ends were 10 bases for V and 2 bases for J; bases not matched to a gene: 10. Germline CDR1 MDHEN, CDR2 SYDVKM. This CDR3 has 15 residues. The CDR3, as DNA: TGTGCCATCAACGGCGGGGGGTGGTCCAAAAACATTCAGTACTTC. Its translation: CAINGGGWSKNIQYF.

This chain joins TRBV15 and TRBJ2-2, with no clear D. From germline, CDR1 is LNHNV and CDR2 YYDKDF (reference sequence). Between the trimmed V and J ends, which lost 0 bases and 5 bases, there was a span of 7 bases. The CDR3 runs 14 residues. Here the CDR3 reads CATSRDLGTGELFF. The CDR3 DNA sequence: TGTGCCACCAGCAGAGATCTGGGGACCGGGGAGCTGTTTTTT. The entire variable domain, with the rest obtained from reference TRBV15 and TRBJ2-2, is as follows: DAMVIQNPRYQVTQFGKPVTLSCSQTLNHNVMYWYQQKSSQAPKLLFHYYDKDFNNEADTPDNFQSRRPNTSFCFLDIRSPGLGDTAMYLCATSRDLGTGELFFGEGSRLTVL.

This rearrangement joins TRBV4-2 to TRBJ2-3, with 10 bases lining up with TRBD2. This CDR3 is built from 16 residues. Germline assignment: CDR1 LGHNA and CDR2 YNFKEQ. V dropped 4 bases and J dropped 3; count of bases not matched to a gene: 7. The CDR3 sequence: CASSPLLSGGTDTQYF. The DNA of the CDR3 is TGTGCCAGCAGCCCCCTCCTTAGCGGGGGGACAGATACGCAGTATTTT.

A few counts support this clonotype. The chain employs TRBV6-6 and TRBJ2-5; D tentatively fits TRBD1 or TRBD2 (6 bases each). Between the trimmed V and J ends, which lost 3 bases and 11 bases, there was a span of 25 bases. The CDR3 covers 16 residues. Germline V CDR1 and CDR2: MNHNY, SVGAGI (reference sequence). The CDR3, as DNA: TGTGCCAGCAGTTATCGGTCACAGGGACTTCTGAGGGAGCAGTACTTC. Translation gives CASSYRSQGLLREQYF.

This rearrangement joins TRBV28 to TRBJ2-1, with 8 nucleotides matching TRBD2. V lost 5 bases and J lost 0; bases outside the gene matches: 9. Per germline, CDR1 MDHEN and CDR2 SYDVKM. This CDR3 has 17 amino acids. CDR3 sequence: CASSSGGLLRSYNEQFF. The CDR3 DNA reads as TGTGCCAGCAGTAGCGGGGGACTCCTCCGCTCCTACAATGAGCAGTTCTTC.

V is TRBV9 and J is TRBJ2-5; D possibly matches TRBD1 or TRBD2 (5 bases each). The end of the DNA fits TRBJ2-4 better, so the J call may be wrong. CDR3 length: 16 amino acids. Germline V gene lookup returns CDR1 SGDLS and CDR2 YYNGEE. CDR3 sequence (DNA): TGTGCCAGCAGCGGAGGGTCAGGGATTGGCAAAAACATTCAGTACTTC. This translates into CASSGGSGIGKNIQYF.

The rearrangement joins TRBV27 to TRBJ2-1; D not resolved. This CDR3 has 12 residues. Trimming pared 5 bases from V and 8 bases from J, leaving 10 bases between. Germline loops: CDR1 MNHEY, CDR2 SMNVEV (reference sequence). The CDR3 is CASSGIPYEQFF. The CDR3 bases are TGTGCCAGCAGTGGGATCCCATATGAGCAGTTCTTC.

This chain links TRBV4-3 with TRBJ1-6, with D hard to call. This CDR3 spans 15 amino acids. The germline V gene has CDR1 LGHNA and CDR2 YSLEER. Trimming took 1 base from V and 8 from J, leaving 12 bases between them. The CDR3: CASSQGHSEYSPLHF. The CDR3 DNA reads TGCGCCAGCAGCCAAGGTCACTCAGAGTATTCACCCCTCCACTTT.

The chain uses TRBV20-1 and TRBJ2-1; the D gene is possibly TRBD2 (6 bases). The germline gives CDR1 DFQATT, CDR2 SNEGSKA (reference sequence). V lost 3 bases and J 0 bases, leaving 15 bases between the germline ends. The CDR3 runs to 16 residues. The CDR3 nucleotides are TGCAGTGCTAGTCATGCGGGGCCGAGCTCCTACAATGAGCAGTTCTTC. This sequence encodes CSASHAGPSSYNEQFF.